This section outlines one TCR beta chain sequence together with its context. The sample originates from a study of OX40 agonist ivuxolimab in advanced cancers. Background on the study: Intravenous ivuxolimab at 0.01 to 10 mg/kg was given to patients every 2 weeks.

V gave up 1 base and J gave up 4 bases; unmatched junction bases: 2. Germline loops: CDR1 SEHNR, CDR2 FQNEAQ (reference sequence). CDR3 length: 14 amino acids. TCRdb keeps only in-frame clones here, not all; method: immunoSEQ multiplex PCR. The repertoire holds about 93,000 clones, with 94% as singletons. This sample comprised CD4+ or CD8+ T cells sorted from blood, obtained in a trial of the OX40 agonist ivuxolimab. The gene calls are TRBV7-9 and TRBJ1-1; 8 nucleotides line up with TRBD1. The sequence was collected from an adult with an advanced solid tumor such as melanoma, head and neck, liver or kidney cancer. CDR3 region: CASSLGQGLTEAFF. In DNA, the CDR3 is TGTGCCAGCAGCTTAGGACAGGGGCTCACTGAAGCTTTCTTT.